This T cell receptor beta chain was sequenced during a study of regulatory T cells in long-lasting Graves disease. Findings and caveats of the study: When disease was persistent, TRBV28, TRBJ1-2 and TRBJ2-5 were the favored segments.

Researchers made TCR beta libraries by using iRepertoire HTBI primers and running Arm-PCR on CDR3 regions. Each CDR3 protein gets one entry after TCRdb re-called the multiplex PCR reads with MiXCR. The repertoire has hundreds of thousands of distinct CDR3 sequences, roughly 16% of them found once; the top ten carry 15% to 20%. On this clonotype: Its matching antigen is unknown.

Time point specified: newly diagnosed GD, antithyroid drugs for less than 3 months. Extracted RNA from PBMCs served as the source of the TCR library. Per germline, CDR1 SGHTA and CDR2 FQGNSA. Trimming removed 6 bases from V and 5 bases from J, with 13 bases in between. The CDR3 is 13 amino acids. These same records also appear under a second study, on T cells in Graves' hyperthyroidism and ophthalmopathy. That study reports: HTBI primers were employed in a first-round RT-PCR of the TCR CDR3.

The V and J genes are TRBV7-2 and TRBJ1-1; D is undetermined. The receptor was isolated from a woman in her twenties or thirties with Graves disease. This sample comprised peripheral blood mononuclear cells (PBMCs), obtained at new diagnosis, from a patient treated with antithyroid drugs. CDR3 region: CASSHDTLTEAFF. CDR3 DNA sequence: TGTGCCAGCAGTCATGACACATTGACTGAAGCTTTCTTT.